The present T cell receptor beta chain was sequenced within a study of molecular identifiers for immune sequencing clone quantification. Whole-study findings and limits: Clones with over 20 RNA copies captured over 99% of effector molecules but under 1% of naive ones.

Generation of bulk TCR libraries relied on previously described methods and listed TCR primers. In TCRdb, the PCR reads were re-called with MiXCR into one record per CDR3 protein. The sample shows just under 65,000 distinct CDR3 sequences, roughly 17% of them seen only once. Regarding this clonotype: The target antigen is unknown.

With RNA at 10%, 30% or 50%, naive CD8 libraries came from roughly 20,000 to 1,000,000 sorted cells. Material for sequencing was naive CD8+ T cells from blood, with Jurkat cell RNA spiked in. Sample subset: FACS-sorted CD8+CD4-CCR7+CD45RA+ naive T cells. The sequence was obtained from a human donor in good health. Some libraries in this study had Jurkat cell RNA spiked in.

The CDR3 spells CASSLGQQGGNEQYF. CDR3 sequence (DNA): TGTGCCAGCAGCTTAGGCCAACAGGGGGGGAACGAGCAGTACTTC. V is TRBV11-2 and J is TRBJ2-7; D perhaps matches TRBD1 (8 bases). V was pared by 1 base and J by 5 bases, with 15 bases between. The CDR3 extends over 15 amino acids. CDR1 is SGHAT, CDR2 FQNNGV, per germline.